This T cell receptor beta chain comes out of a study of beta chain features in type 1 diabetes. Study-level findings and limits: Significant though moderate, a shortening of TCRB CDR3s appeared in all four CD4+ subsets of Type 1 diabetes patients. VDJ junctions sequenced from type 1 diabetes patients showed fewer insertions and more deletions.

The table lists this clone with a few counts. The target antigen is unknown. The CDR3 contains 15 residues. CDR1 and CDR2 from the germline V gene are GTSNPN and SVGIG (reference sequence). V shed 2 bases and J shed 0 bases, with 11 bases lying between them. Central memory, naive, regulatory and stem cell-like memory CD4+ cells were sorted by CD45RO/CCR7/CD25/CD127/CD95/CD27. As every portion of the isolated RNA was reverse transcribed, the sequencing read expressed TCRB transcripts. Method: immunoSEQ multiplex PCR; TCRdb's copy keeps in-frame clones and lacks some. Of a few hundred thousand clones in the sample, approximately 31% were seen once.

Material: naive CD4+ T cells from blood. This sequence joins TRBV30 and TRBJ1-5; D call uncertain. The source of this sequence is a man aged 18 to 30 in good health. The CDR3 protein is CAWSLRSNSNQPQHF. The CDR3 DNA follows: TGTGCCTGGAGTCTTAGGTCGAATAGCAATCAGCCCCAGCATTTT. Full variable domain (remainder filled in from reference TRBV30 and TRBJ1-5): SQTIHQWPATLVQPVGSPLSLECTVEGTSNPNLYWYRQAAGRGLQLLFYSVGIGQISSEVPQNLSASRPQDRQFILSSKKLLLSDSGFYLCAWSLRSNSNQPQHFGDGTRLSIL.